The T cell receptor (beta chain) described here comes from a study of blood T cells in healthy people across ages. This clonotype was recorded a few times. What it binds is unknown. One end of the junction is discordant with germline, which a read error may explain. Germline CDR1 MNHNY, CDR2 SVGAGI (reference sequence). This CDR3 has 15 residues. Alongside a J-beta primer mix, a sample-barcoded 5' primer served in a second PCR lasting roughly 7 to 11 cycles. TCRdb used MiXCR to reprocess the 5' RACE reads, holding one entry per CDR3 protein. Of 600,000 to 850,000 distinct CDR3 sequences listed, roughly 25% were seen once; the top ten hold more than 8.5%. Study conclusions and caveats: A conclusive naive versus antigen-experienced comparison was prevented by the unsorted PBMCs. Among long-lived donors, naive CD4+ cells were more numerous and diversity higher than in aged donors.

These data also featured in a second study, about T cells of mothers and their children.

The TCR originated in a boy between 5 and 17 years old in good health. The rearrangement links TRBV6-6 to TRBJ2-1; D is unresolved. Material: blood. Written as DNA, the CDR3 is TGTGCCAGCAGTTACGGAGCCCCTTCATACAATGAGCAGTGCTTC. Protein product: CASSYGAPSYNEQCF.